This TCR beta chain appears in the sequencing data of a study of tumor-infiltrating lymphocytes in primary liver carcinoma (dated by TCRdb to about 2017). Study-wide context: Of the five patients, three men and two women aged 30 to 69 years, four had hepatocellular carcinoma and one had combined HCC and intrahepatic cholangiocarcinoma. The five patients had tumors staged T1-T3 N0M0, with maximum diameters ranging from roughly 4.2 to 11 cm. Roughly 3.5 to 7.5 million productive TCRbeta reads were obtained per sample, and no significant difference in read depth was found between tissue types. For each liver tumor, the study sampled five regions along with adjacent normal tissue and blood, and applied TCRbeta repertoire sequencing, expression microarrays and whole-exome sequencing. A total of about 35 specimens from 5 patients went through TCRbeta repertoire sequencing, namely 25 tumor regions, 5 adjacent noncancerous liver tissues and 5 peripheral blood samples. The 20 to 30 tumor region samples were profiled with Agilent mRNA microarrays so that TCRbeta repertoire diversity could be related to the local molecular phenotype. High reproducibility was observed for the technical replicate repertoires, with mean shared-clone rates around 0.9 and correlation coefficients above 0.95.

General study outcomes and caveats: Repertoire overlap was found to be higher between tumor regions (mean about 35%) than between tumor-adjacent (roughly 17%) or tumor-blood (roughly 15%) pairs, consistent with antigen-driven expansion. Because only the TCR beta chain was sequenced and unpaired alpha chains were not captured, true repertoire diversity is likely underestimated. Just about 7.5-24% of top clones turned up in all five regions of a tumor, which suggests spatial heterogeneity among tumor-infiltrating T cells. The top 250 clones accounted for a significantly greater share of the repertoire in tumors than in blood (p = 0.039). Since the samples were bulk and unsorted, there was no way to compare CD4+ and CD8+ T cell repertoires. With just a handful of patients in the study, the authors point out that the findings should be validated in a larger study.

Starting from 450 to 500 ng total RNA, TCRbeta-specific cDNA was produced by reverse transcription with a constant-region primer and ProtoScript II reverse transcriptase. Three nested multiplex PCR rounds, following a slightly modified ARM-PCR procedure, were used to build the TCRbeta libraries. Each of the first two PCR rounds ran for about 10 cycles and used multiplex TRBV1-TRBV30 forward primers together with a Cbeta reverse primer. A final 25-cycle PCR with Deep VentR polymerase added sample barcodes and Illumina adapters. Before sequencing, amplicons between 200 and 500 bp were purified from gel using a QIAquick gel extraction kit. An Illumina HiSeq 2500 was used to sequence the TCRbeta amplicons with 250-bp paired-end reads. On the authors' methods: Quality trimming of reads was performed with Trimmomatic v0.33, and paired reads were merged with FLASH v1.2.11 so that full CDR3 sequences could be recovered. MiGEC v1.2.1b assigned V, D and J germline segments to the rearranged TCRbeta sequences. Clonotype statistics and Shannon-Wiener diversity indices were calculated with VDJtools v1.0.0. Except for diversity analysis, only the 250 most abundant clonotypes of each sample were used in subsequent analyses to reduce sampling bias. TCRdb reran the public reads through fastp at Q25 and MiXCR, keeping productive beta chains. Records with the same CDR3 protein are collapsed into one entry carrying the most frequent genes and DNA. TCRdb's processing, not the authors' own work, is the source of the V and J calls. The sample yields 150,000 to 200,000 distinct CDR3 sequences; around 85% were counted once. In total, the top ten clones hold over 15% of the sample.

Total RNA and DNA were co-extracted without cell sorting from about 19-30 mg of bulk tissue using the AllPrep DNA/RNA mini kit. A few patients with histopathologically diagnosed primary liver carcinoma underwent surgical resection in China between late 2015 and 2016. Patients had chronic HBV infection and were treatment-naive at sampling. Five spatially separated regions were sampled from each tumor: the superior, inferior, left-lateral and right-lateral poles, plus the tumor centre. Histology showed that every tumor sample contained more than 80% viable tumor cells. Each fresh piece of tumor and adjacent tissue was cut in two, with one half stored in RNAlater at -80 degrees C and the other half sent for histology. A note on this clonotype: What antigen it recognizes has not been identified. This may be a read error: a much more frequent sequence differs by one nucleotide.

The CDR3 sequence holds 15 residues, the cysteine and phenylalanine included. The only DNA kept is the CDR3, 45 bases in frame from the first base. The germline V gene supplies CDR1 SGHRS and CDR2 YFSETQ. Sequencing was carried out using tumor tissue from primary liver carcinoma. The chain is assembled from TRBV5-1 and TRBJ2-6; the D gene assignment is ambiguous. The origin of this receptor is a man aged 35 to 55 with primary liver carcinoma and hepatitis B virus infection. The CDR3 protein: CASSLHTPGSNVLTF. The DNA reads TGCGCCAGCAGCTTACACACTCCTGGGTCCAACGTCCTGACTTTC.